These T cell receptor beta chains were read from a single sample in a study of shared clonotypes between healthy human individuals. The assay was immunoSEQ multiplex PCR, and TCRdb's table has in-frame clones only and misses some. The sample consists of more than 850,000 clones, 75% to 85% of them appearing once. Source material: memory CD4+ T cells from PBMCs. Receptors originate from a man aged 18 to 35 in good health. Some clones in this sample may be carry-over from other donors' samples. The CDR3 runs from the conserved cysteine through the conserved F or W. Fields, in order: V gene, J gene, CDR3 length, D gene, clone size, CDR3 DNA, CDR3 protein. D genes are given only for firm matches. Size is omitted from some rows. Given values are once, few, many or a class for expanded clones.

v_call: TRBV6-1; j_call: TRBJ2-3; cdr3_length: 15; d_call: .; clone_size: .; cdr3_nt: TGTGCCAGCAGAGACAGGACAGCGAGCACAGATACGCAGTATTTT; cdr3_aa: CASRDRTASTDTQYF
v_call: TRBV18; j_call: TRBJ2-5; cdr3_length: 14; d_call: .; clone_size: .; cdr3_nt: TGTGCCAGCTCACCAAAGGACGGGCAAGAGACCCAGTACTTC; cdr3_aa: CASSPKDGQETQYF
v_call: TRBV5-1; j_call: TRBJ2-2; cdr3_length: 14; d_call: .; clone_size: .; cdr3_nt: TGCGCCAGCAGCTATACTACTAACACCGGGGAGCTGTTTTTT; cdr3_aa: CASSYTTNTGELFF
v_call: TRBV5-1; j_call: TRBJ2-1; cdr3_length: 16; d_call: TRBD2; clone_size: few; cdr3_nt: TGCGCCAGCAGCTTGACTAGCGGGAGGATTTTCAATGAGCAGTTCTTC; cdr3_aa: CASSLTSGRIFNEQFF
v_call: TRBV5-1; j_call: TRBJ2-6; cdr3_length: 16; d_call: .; clone_size: .; cdr3_nt: TGCGCCAGCAGCCCCGGGAGAAGCTCTGGGGCCAACGTCCTGACTTTC; cdr3_aa: CASSPGRSSGANVLTF
v_call: TRBV18; j_call: TRBJ1-1; cdr3_length: 14; d_call: .; clone_size: .; cdr3_nt: TGTGCCAGCTCACCGTCCGCGGGGGGCACTGAAGCTTTCTTT; cdr3_aa: CASSPSAGGTEAFF
v_call: TRBV7-2; j_call: TRBJ1-4; cdr3_length: 14; d_call: .; clone_size: .; cdr3_nt: TGTGCCAGCAGCTTGTCTCGGCAGAGTGAAAAACTGTTTTTT; cdr3_aa: CASSLSRQSEKLFF
v_call: TRBV7-9; j_call: TRBJ2-7; cdr3_length: 15; d_call: .; clone_size: .; cdr3_nt: TGTGCCAGCAGCACAGTGGTAGGGACGGTCCACGAGCAGTACTTC; cdr3_aa: CASSTVVGTVHEQYF
v_call: TRBV28; j_call: TRBJ2-4; cdr3_length: 15; d_call: .; clone_size: .; cdr3_nt: TGTGCCAGCAGTTTGGGGGGCGGCCGAGGCTACATTCAGTACTTC; cdr3_aa: CASSLGGGRGYIQYF
v_call: TRBV7-3; j_call: TRBJ2-2; cdr3_length: 13; d_call: TRBD2; clone_size: .; cdr3_nt: TGTGCCAGCAGCCTTAGCGGGACCGGGGAGCTGTTTTTT; cdr3_aa: CASSLSGTGELFF
v_call: TRBV28; j_call: TRBJ1-1; cdr3_length: 16; d_call: .; clone_size: .; cdr3_nt: TGTGCCAGCAGTTTATGGGCAGGCTCCATGAACACTGAAGCTTTCTTT; cdr3_aa: CASSLWAGSMNTEAFF
v_call: TRBV19; j_call: TRBJ2-7; cdr3_length: 13; d_call: .; clone_size: .; cdr3_nt: TGTGCCAGTAGTCTAGCGTTATCCTACGAGCAGTACTTC; cdr3_aa: CASSLALSYEQYF
v_call: TRBV6-1; j_call: TRBJ2-2; cdr3_length: 15; d_call: .; clone_size: .; cdr3_nt: TGTGCCAGCAGTACTAAGTCGGGCAACACCGGGGAGCTGTTTTTT; cdr3_aa: CASSTKSGNTGELFF
v_call: TRBV28; j_call: TRBJ2-1; cdr3_length: 15; d_call: .; clone_size: .; cdr3_nt: TGTGCCAGCTCGTGGGGGGATCTCTCCTACAATGAGCAGTTCTTC; cdr3_aa: CASSWGDLSYNEQFF
v_call: TRBV2; j_call: TRBJ1-2; cdr3_length: 14; d_call: TRBD1; clone_size: .; cdr3_nt: TGTGCCAGCAGACAGACGACAGGGGAAGGTGGCTACACCTTC; cdr3_aa: CASRQTTGEGGYTF
v_call: TRBV5-6; j_call: TRBJ1-5; cdr3_length: 15; d_call: TRBD1; clone_size: .; cdr3_nt: TGTGCCAGCAGCTTGTGGGGGACAGGTAATCAGCCCCAGCATTTT; cdr3_aa: CASSLWGTGNQPQHF
v_call: TRBV4-1; j_call: TRBJ1-2; cdr3_length: 15; d_call: .; clone_size: .; cdr3_nt: TGCGCCAGCAGCCAAGCCCAGACCGGCAACTATGGCTACACCTTC; cdr3_aa: CASSQAQTGNYGYTF
v_call: TRBV2; j_call: TRBJ2-7; cdr3_length: 15; d_call: TRBD2; clone_size: .; cdr3_nt: TGTGCCAGCACTACCGGGACTAGCGGGGCCTACGAGCAGTACTTC; cdr3_aa: CASTTGTSGAYEQYF
v_call: TRBV7-7; j_call: TRBJ2-2; cdr3_length: 15; d_call: TRBD1; clone_size: .; cdr3_nt: TGTGCCAGCAGCCCCACGACAGGGGGCACCGGGGAGCTGTTTTTT; cdr3_aa: CASSPTTGGTGELFF
v_call: TRBV11-2; j_call: TRBJ2-1; cdr3_length: 15; d_call: .; clone_size: .; cdr3_nt: TGTGCCAGCAGCACGACAGTTCCCTCCTACAATGAGCAGTTCTTC; cdr3_aa: CASSTTVPSYNEQFF
v_call: TRBV14; j_call: TRBJ2-5; cdr3_length: 16; d_call: TRBD2; clone_size: once; cdr3_nt: TGTGCCAGCAGCCAAGGACTAGCGGGAGGAGGGGAGACCCAGTACTTC; cdr3_aa: CASSQGLAGGGETQYF
v_call: TRBV5-5; j_call: TRBJ2-2; cdr3_length: 15; d_call: .; clone_size: .; cdr3_nt: TGTGCCAGCAGCTCCGACGGGCGGCGGACCGGGGAGCTGTTTTTT; cdr3_aa: CASSSDGRRTGELFF
v_call: TRBV18; j_call: TRBJ1-1; cdr3_length: 14; d_call: .; clone_size: once; cdr3_nt: TGTGCCAGCTCACCCCAATCGGGGGAATCTGAAGCTTTCTTT; cdr3_aa: CASSPQSGESEAFF
v_call: TRBV28; j_call: TRBJ2-3; cdr3_length: 15; d_call: TRBD1; clone_size: once; cdr3_nt: TGTGCCAGCAGTCGACGAACAGGGGGTATAGATACGCAGTATTTT; cdr3_aa: CASSRRTGGIDTQYF
v_call: TRBV7-3; j_call: TRBJ1-1; cdr3_length: 15; d_call: .; clone_size: .; cdr3_nt: TGTGCCAGCAGCTTATCTCCGGGTGGGCTAACTGAAGCTTTCTTT; cdr3_aa: CASSLSPGGLTEAFF
v_call: TRBV15; j_call: TRBJ2-7; cdr3_length: 14; d_call: .; clone_size: .; cdr3_nt: TGTGCCACCAGCCCCCAGGCGGACTCCTACGAGCAGTACTTC; cdr3_aa: CATSPQADSYEQYF
v_call: TRBV6-1; j_call: TRBJ2-1; cdr3_length: 16; d_call: .; clone_size: many; cdr3_nt: TGTGCCAGCAGTGGAGGAAGGCAGGGGTCCCACAATGAGCAGTTCTTC; cdr3_aa: CASSGGRQGSHNEQFF
v_call: TRBV28; j_call: TRBJ2-7; cdr3_length: 15; d_call: .; clone_size: once; cdr3_nt: TGTGCCAGCAGCGGAACGGGACTCAATCTTTACGAGCAGTACTTC; cdr3_aa: CASSGTGLNLYEQYF
v_call: TRBV9; j_call: TRBJ2-1; cdr3_length: 15; d_call: TRBD1; clone_size: few; cdr3_nt: TGTGCCAGCAGTCCGGGACAGGGACGCTACAATGAGCAGTTCTTC; cdr3_aa: CASSPGQGRYNEQFF
v_call: TRBV2; j_call: TRBJ2-5; cdr3_length: 13; d_call: .; clone_size: few; cdr3_nt: TGTGCCAGCAGTTGGCAGGGAGAAGAGACCCAGTACTTC; cdr3_aa: CASSWQGEETQYF
v_call: TRBV19; j_call: TRBJ1-2; cdr3_length: 16; d_call: TRBD1; clone_size: .; cdr3_nt: TGTGCCAGTAGTCCCGACGGACAGGGCGGAGGCTATGGCTACACCTTC; cdr3_aa: CASSPDGQGGGYGYTF
v_call: TRBV28; j_call: TRBJ1-5; cdr3_length: 15; d_call: .; clone_size: .; cdr3_nt: TGTGCCAGCAGTAAACAGGGCGGTGGCAATCAGCCCCAGCATTTT; cdr3_aa: CASSKQGGGNQPQHF
v_call: TRBV27; j_call: TRBJ2-7; cdr3_length: 16; d_call: TRBD1; clone_size: .; cdr3_nt: TGTGCCAGCAGTTCCACAGGGGGCTGGGCTCCCTACGAGCAGTACTTC; cdr3_aa: CASSSTGGWAPYEQYF
v_call: TRBV4-3; j_call: TRBJ2-5; cdr3_length: 15; d_call: TRBD2; clone_size: .; cdr3_nt: TGCGCCAGCAGCCAAGCAGTAGCGGGAGTGGAGACCCAGTACTTC; cdr3_aa: CASSQAVAGVETQYF
v_call: TRBV6-5; j_call: TRBJ1-2; cdr3_length: 14; d_call: .; clone_size: once; cdr3_nt: TGTGCCAGCAACAGGGACGGAGGTGGGACCGGCTACACCTTC; cdr3_aa: CASNRDGGGTGYTF
v_call: TRBV30; j_call: TRBJ2-3; cdr3_length: 14; d_call: TRBD1; clone_size: .; cdr3_nt: TGTGCCTGGAGCCCAGGGGGCGAGGGAGATACGCAGTATTTT; cdr3_aa: CAWSPGGEGDTQYF
v_call: TRBV5-4; j_call: TRBJ2-7; cdr3_length: 16; d_call: .; clone_size: .; cdr3_nt: TGTGCCAGCAGGCTCGGGGGCTCCGCCAACTCCTACGAGCAGTACTTC; cdr3_aa: CASRLGGSANSYEQYF
v_call: TRBV11-2; j_call: TRBJ2-7; cdr3_length: 15; d_call: .; clone_size: .; cdr3_nt: TGTGCCAGCAGCTCCCTGGTAACCTCCTCCTACGAGCAGTACTTC; cdr3_aa: CASSSLVTSSYEQYF
v_call: TRBV28; j_call: TRBJ1-5; cdr3_length: 12; d_call: .; clone_size: .; cdr3_nt: TGTGCCAGCAGTTTACTCTATCAGCCCCAGCATTTT; cdr3_aa: CASSLLYQPQHF
v_call: TRBV9; j_call: TRBJ2-5; cdr3_length: 15; d_call: TRBD1; clone_size: .; cdr3_nt: TGTGCCAGCAGCGTAGGGACAGGGGGACGCGAGACCCAGTACTTC; cdr3_aa: CASSVGTGGRETQYF
v_call: TRBV11-3; j_call: TRBJ1-1; cdr3_length: 16; d_call: TRBD1; clone_size: .; cdr3_nt: TGTGCCAGCAGCGCGGGGACAGGGGCTTTGAACACTGAAGCTTTCTTT; cdr3_aa: CASSAGTGALNTEAFF
v_call: TRBV7-2; j_call: TRBJ2-2; cdr3_length: 13; d_call: .; clone_size: .; cdr3_nt: TGTGCCAGCAGCTTAGTAACTCCGGGGGAGCTGTTTTTT; cdr3_aa: CASSLVTPGELFF
v_call: TRBV7-3; j_call: TRBJ2-1; cdr3_length: 14; d_call: .; clone_size: once; cdr3_nt: TGTGCCAGCAGCTTAAATCACAGGATCAATGAGCAGTTCTTC; cdr3_aa: CASSLNHRINEQFF
v_call: TRBV9; j_call: TRBJ1-4; cdr3_length: 15; d_call: .; clone_size: .; cdr3_nt: TGTGCCAGCAGCCCCCGGGACACCTCTAATGAAAAACTGTTTTTT; cdr3_aa: CASSPRDTSNEKLFF
v_call: TRBV5-5; j_call: TRBJ2-3; cdr3_length: 16; d_call: TRBD2; clone_size: few; cdr3_nt: TGTGCCAGCAGCTTGGTGGCTAGCGGGAGGTCAGATACGCAGTATTTT; cdr3_aa: CASSLVASGRSDTQYF
v_call: TRBV19; j_call: TRBJ2-2; cdr3_length: 15; d_call: .; clone_size: .; cdr3_nt: TGTGCCAGTAGTCCCTACCATGGGAACACCGGGGAGCTGTTTTTT; cdr3_aa: CASSPYHGNTGELFF
v_call: TRBV19; j_call: TRBJ1-4; cdr3_length: 11; d_call: .; clone_size: .; cdr3_nt: TGTGCCAGTAAACGGGGAGAAAAACTGTTTTTT; cdr3_aa: CASKRGEKLFF